This TCR beta chain comes out of a study of preoperative IRX-2 immunotherapy in early breast cancer. Assay: immunoSEQ multiplex PCR; the TCRdb copy retains only in-frame clones and omits some. The sample consists of roughly 26,000 clones, 75% to 85% of them appearing once. The treatment denotes: preoperative locoregional IRX-2 cytokine immunotherapy. Preoperative locoregional IRX-2 cytokine immunotherapy was tested in the phase Ib source study. There are 13 residues in the CDR3. Germline CDR1 is MNHGY and CDR2 is SAAAGT. Trimming cost V 5 bases and J 8 bases, with 13 bases left between them. This chain links TRBV6-8 with TRBJ1-5; TRBD1 might be the D (6 bases). The origin of this receptor is a human donor with breast cancer. The input for sequencing was lymph node tissue, taken after IRX-2 immunotherapy. This chain's CDR3 is CASSQGFKEPQHF. DNA for the CDR3: TGTGCCAGCAGTCAGGGGTTTAAGGAGCCCCAGCATTTT.